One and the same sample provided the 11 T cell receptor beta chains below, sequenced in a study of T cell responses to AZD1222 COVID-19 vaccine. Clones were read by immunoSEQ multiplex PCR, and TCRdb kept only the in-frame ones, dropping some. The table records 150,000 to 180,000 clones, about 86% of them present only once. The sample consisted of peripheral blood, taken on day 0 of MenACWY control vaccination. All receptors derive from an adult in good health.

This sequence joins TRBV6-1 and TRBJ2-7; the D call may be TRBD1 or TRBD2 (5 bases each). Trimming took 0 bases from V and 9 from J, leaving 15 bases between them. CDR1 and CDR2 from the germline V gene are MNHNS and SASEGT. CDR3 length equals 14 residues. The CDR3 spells CASSEAGTLLGQYV. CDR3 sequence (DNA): TGTGCCAGCAGTGAAGCAGGGACGCTGCTGGGGCAGTACGTC.

Here the CDR3 reads CASSLGTGGGFNYSNQPQHF. In DNA, the CDR3 is TGCGCCAGCAGCTTGGGGACAGGGGGAGGCTTTAACTATAGCAATCAGCCCCAGCATTTT. The chain is built from TRBV5-1 and TRBJ1-5, with TRBD1 matching over 10 bases. The CDR3 consists of 20 residues. V lost 0 bases to trimming and J lost 0 bases; unmatched junction nucleotides: 12. From germline, CDR1 is SGHRS and CDR2 YFSETQ.

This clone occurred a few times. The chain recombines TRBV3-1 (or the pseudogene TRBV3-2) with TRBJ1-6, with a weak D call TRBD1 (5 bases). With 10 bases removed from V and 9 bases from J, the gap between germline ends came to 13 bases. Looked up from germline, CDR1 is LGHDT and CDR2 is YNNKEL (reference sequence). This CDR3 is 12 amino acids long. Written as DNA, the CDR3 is TGTGCCACCGAGCAGGGACGTTCACCCCTCCACTTT. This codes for CATEQGRSPLHF.

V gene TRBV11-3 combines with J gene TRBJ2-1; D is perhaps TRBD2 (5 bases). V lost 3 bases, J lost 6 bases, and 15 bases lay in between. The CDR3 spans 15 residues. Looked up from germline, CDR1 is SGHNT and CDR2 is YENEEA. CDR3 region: CASSLDSLTSNEQFF. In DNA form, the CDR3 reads TGTGCCAGCAGCTTGGACTCCCTCACCTCCAATGAGCAGTTCTTC. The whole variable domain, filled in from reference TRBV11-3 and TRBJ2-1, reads EAGVVQSPRYKIIEKKQPVAFWCNPISGHNTLYWYLQNLGQGPELLIRYENEEAVDDSQLPKDRFSAERLKGVDSTLKIQPAELGDSAVYLCASSLDSLTSNEQFFGPGTRLTVL.

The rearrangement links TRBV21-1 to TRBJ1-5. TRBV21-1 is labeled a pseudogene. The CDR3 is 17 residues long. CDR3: CASSKEGSGGPVKPQHF. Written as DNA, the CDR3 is TGTGCCAGCAGCAAAGAGGGTAGTGGGGGGCCGGTAAAGCCCCAGCATTTT.

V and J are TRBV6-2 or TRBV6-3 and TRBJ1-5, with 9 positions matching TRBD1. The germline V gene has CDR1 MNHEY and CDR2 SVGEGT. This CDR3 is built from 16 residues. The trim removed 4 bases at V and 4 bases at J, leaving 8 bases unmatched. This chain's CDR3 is CASSFGTGRLNQPQHF. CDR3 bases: TGTGCCAGCAGTTTCGGGACAGGGAGACTTAATCAGCCCCAGCATTTT.

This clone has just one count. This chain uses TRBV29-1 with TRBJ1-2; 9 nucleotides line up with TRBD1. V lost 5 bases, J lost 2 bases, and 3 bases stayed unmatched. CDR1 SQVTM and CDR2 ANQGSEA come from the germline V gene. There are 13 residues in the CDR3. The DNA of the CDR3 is TGCAGCGTTCCAGACAGGGGGAACTATGGCTACACCTTC. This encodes CSVPDRGNYGYTF.

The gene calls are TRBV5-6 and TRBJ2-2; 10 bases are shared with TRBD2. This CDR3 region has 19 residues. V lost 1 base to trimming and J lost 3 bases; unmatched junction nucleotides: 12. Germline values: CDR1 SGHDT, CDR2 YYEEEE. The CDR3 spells CASSLFGSGRALDTGELFF. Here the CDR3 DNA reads TGTGCCAGCAGCTTGTTCGGCAGCGGGAGGGCCCTGGACACCGGGGAGCTGTTTTTT.

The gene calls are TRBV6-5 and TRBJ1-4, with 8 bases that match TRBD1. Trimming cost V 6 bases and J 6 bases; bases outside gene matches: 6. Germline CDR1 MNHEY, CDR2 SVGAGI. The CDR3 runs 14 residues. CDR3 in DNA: TGTGCCAGCAGCCGACAGGGGAATTATGAAAAACTGTTTTTT. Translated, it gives CASSRQGNYEKLFF.

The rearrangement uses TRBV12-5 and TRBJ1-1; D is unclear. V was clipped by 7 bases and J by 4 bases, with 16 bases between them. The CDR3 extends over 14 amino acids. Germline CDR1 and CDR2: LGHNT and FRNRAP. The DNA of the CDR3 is TGTGCTAGTGCCTATTGGGCCCAAGGCACTGAAGCTTTCTTT. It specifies CASAYWAQGTEAFF. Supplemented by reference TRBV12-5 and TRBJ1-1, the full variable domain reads DARVTQTPRHKVTEMGQEVTMRCQPILGHNTVFWYRQTMMQGLELLAYFRNRAPLDDSGMPKDRFSAEMPDATLATLKIQPSEPRDSAVYFCASAYWAQGTEAFFGQGTRLTVV.

For the CDR3, the DNA is TGTGCCAGTAGTAACCTCACACGGTGGCCGAACACTGAAGCTTTCTTT. Encoded protein: CASSNLTRWPNTEAFF. The chain carries TRBV19 and TRBJ1-1; D remains ambiguous. In germline, CDR1 is LNHDA, CDR2 SQIVND (reference sequence). The CDR3 covers 16 residues. Trimming took 4 bases from V and 1 from J, leaving 16 bases between them.